These T cell receptor beta chains were read from a single sample in a study of blood T cells in healthy people across ages. One entry per CDR3 protein results from TCRdb running MiXCR on the 5' RACE reads. The sample includes 800,000 to 950,000 distinct CDR3 sequences, around 49% of them seen just once. Sequenced material: blood. Every receptor here comes from a man aged 30 to 39 in good health. Both conserved end residues are part of each CDR3. Fields, in order: clone size, V gene, J gene, D gene, CDR3 DNA, CDR3 protein. D genes are given only for firm matches. Part of the rows lack a size; the others show once, few, many or a class for expanded clones.

size: .
V: TRBV7-2
J: TRBJ2-7
D: TRBD2
DNA: TGTGCCAGCAGCTTAGGGCTAGCGGGTCCTACCTACGAGCAGTACTTC
CDR3: CASSLGLAGPTYEQYF

size: many
V: TRBV27
J: TRBJ1-5
D: TRBD1
DNA: TGTGCCAGCAGTTTAGTGGTCGGGGACAGTAATCAGCCCCAGCATTTT
CDR3: CASSLVVGDSNQPQHF

size: few
V: TRBV5-4
J: TRBJ2-6
D: .
DNA: TGTGCCAGCAGCTTATCAGATGGCTGGGCCAACGTCCTGACTTTC
CDR3: CASSLSDGWANVLTF

size: few
V: TRBV2
J: TRBJ2-1
D: .
DNA: TGTGCCAGCAGCACTACCAATGAGCAGTTCTTC
CDR3: CASSTTNEQFF

size: .
V: TRBV4-1
J: TRBJ1-2
D: .
DNA: TGCGCCAGCAGCCAAGATCCTATCCCGACAGGTTCGGGAGGCTACACCTTC
CDR3: CASSQDPIPTGSGGYTF

size: .
V: TRBV20-1
J: TRBJ2-3
D: TRBD2
DNA: TGCAGTGCAGGCAGGACTAGCGGGAGCACAGATACGCAGTATTTT
CDR3: CSAGRTSGSTDTQYF

size: .
V: TRBV5-1
J: TRBJ2-7
D: .
DNA: TGCGCCAGCAGCCCACCAACTGAAGACGAGCAGTACTTC
CDR3: CASSPPTEDEQYF

size: few
V: TRBV12-3/TRBV12-4
J: TRBJ2-7
D: TRBD1
DNA: TGTGCCAGCAGTTTAGCGAGGACAGGGAACGAGCAGTACTTC
CDR3: CASSLARTGNEQYF

size: .
V: TRBV7-9
J: TRBJ2-3
D: .
DNA: TGTGCCAGCAGACCTCGGGACGGTAGCACAGATACGCAGTATTTT
CDR3: CASRPRDGSTDTQYF

size: few
V: TRBV6-1
J: TRBJ2-7
D: .
DNA: TGTGCCAGCAGTGGACATACCCACGAGCAGTACTTC
CDR3: CASSGHTHEQYF

size: few
V: TRBV5-1
J: TRBJ2-7
D: .
DNA: TGCGCCAGCAGCGGACAGCTCTACGAGCAGTACTTC
CDR3: CASSGQLYEQYF

size: .
V: TRBV18
J: TRBJ1-4
D: .
DNA: TGTGCCAGCTCACCACTGGACACAACTAATGAAAAACTGTTTTTT
CDR3: CASSPLDTTNEKLFF

size: .
V: TRBV12-3/TRBV12-4
J: TRBJ2-7
D: .
DNA: TGTGCCAGCAGTTCTCGGCTTACTAGCTACGAGCAGTACTTC
CDR3: CASSSRLTSYEQYF

size: .
V: TRBV4-1
J: TRBJ2-7
D: .
DNA: TGCGCCAGCAGCCAAGATCATAACGAGCAGTACTTC
CDR3: CASSQDHNEQYF

size: .
V: TRBV15
J: TRBJ1-1
D: TRBD1
DNA: TGTGCCACCAGCAGACCCGGGACAGGAGAGAAAGCTTTCTTT
CDR3: CATSRPGTGEKAFF

size: few
V: TRBV28
J: TRBJ2-3
D: TRBD2
DNA: TGTGCCAGCGGACCTAGCGGACATCTCACAGATACGCAGTATTTT
CDR3: CASGPSGHLTDTQYF

size: .
V: TRBV12-3/TRBV12-4
J: TRBJ2-5
D: TRBD2
DNA: TGTGTCAGCAGTCCGGGGACTAGCGGGGCAGAGACCCAGTACTTC
CDR3: CVSSPGTSGAETQYF

size: .
V: TRBV4-3
J: TRBJ1-1
D: .
DNA: TGCGCCAGCAGCCAAGATCAAGGGGTTAACACTGAAGCTTTCTTT
CDR3: CASSQDQGVNTEAFF

size: .
V: TRBV28
J: TRBJ2-5
D: TRBD2
DNA: TGTGCCAGCACTTCGACTAGCGGGGGACCCGGGACCCAGTACTTC
CDR3: CASTSTSGGPGTQYF

size: many
V: TRBV4-2
J: TRBJ2-7
D: TRBD1
DNA: TGTGCCAGCAGCCCGGGACAGGGGGATTACGAGCAGTACTTC
CDR3: CASSPGQGDYEQYF

size: few
V: TRBV6-2/TRBV6-3
J: TRBJ1-2
D: TRBD1
DNA: TGTGCCAGCAGTCAAGGACAGGGCCGCTACACCTTC
CDR3: CASSQGQGRYTF

size: .
V: TRBV21-1
J: TRBJ2-7
D: .
DNA: TGTGCCAGCAGCAAAGGGATCCTCACCCTGGGGTACGAGCAGTACTTC
CDR3: CASSKGILTLGYEQYF

size: .
V: TRBV28
J: TRBJ2-3
D: .
DNA: TGTGCCAGCAGCGGACAGACTAGCACAGATACGCAGTATTTT
CDR3: CASSGQTSTDTQYF

size: .
V: TRBV10-3
J: TRBJ2-7
D: TRBD2
DNA: TGTGCCATCAGCGGAGCGGGGGCCTCCTACGAGCAGTACTTC
CDR3: CAISGAGASYEQYF

size: few
V: TRBV5-1
J: TRBJ2-7
D: .
DNA: TGCGCCAGCAGCTTGGCCCCACCGTCCTACGAGCAGTACTTC
CDR3: CASSLAPPSYEQYF

size: .
V: TRBV20-1
J: TRBJ2-5
D: .
DNA: TGCAGTGCTAGTCCGGCAGGCGTCCTCTACAATGAGCAGTACTTC
CDR3: CSASPAGVLYNEQYF

size: few
V: TRBV29-1
J: TRBJ1-2
D: .
DNA: TGCAGCGTTGAAATAGGGTCCGATAACTATGGCTACACCTTC
CDR3: CSVEIGSDNYGYTF

size: .
V: TRBV28
J: TRBJ1-4
D: TRBD1
DNA: TGTGCCAGCACTACAGGGGCCTTAAACCCTAATGAAAAACTGTTTTTT
CDR3: CASTTGALNPNEKLFF

size: .
V: TRBV6-1
J: TRBJ2-5
D: .
DNA: TGTGCCAGCAGTGGCCGATCCCTAAAAGAGACCCAGTACTTC
CDR3: CASSGRSLKETQYF

size: .
V: TRBV10-3
J: TRBJ1-3
D: .
DNA: TGTGCCATCAGCCTGACCGAAGCTGGAAACACCATATATTTT
CDR3: CAISLTEAGNTIYF

size: few
V: TRBV6-2/TRBV6-3
J: TRBJ2-5
D: .
DNA: TGTGCCAGCCGACAGACTAACCGACAGACCCAGTACTTC
CDR3: CASRQTNRQTQYF

size: .
V: TRBV6-6
J: TRBJ1-5
D: .
DNA: TGTGCCAGCACCGAGAGGGAAGGGGTGCGCCAGCCCCAGCATTTT
CDR3: CASTEREGVRQPQHF

size: .
V: TRBV19
J: TRBJ2-7
D: .
DNA: TGTGCCAGTAACCCGGGGGGCTTTAGTAACGAGCAGTACTTC
CDR3: CASNPGGFSNEQYF

size: .
V: TRBV20-1
J: TRBJ1-5
D: .
DNA: TGCAGTGCCACCGGGCTGGGGGGGAATCAGCCCCAGCATTTT
CDR3: CSATGLGGNQPQHF